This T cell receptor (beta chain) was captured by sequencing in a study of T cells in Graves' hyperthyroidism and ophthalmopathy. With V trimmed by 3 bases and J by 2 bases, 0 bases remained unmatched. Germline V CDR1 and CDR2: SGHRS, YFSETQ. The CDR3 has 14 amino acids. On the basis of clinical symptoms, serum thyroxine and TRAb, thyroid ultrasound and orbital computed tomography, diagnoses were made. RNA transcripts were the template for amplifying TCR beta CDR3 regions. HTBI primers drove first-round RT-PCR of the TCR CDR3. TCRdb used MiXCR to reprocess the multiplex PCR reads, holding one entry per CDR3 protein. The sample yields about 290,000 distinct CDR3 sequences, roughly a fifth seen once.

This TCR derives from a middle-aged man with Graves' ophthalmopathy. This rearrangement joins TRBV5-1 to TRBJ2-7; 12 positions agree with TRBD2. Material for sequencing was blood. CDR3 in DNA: TGCGCCAGCAGCTCTAGCGGGAGGGCCTACGAGCAGTACTTC. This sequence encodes CASSSSGRAYEQYF.